This T cell receptor (beta chain) derives from a study of cytomegalovirus exposure and HLA in healthy donors. 13 Jbeta primers and 60 Vbeta primers were used for the PCR. The data were produced by immunoSEQ multiplex PCR, yet TCRdb's version contains in-frame clones alone and is incomplete. The profile covers fewer than 100,000 clones, with approximately 75% appearing a single time and approximately 3.6% taken by the ten largest. The germline CDR1 and CDR2 sequences are SGHRS and YFSETQ. This CDR3 contains 12 residues. V lost 4 bases, J lost 10 bases, and 6 bases stayed unmatched. Study-wide results and caveats: Later on, an analysis showed TCR association rates differing by HLA locus, with DRB1 the most and HLA-C the fewest. According to the study, approximately 150 TCR beta chains were cytomegalovirus-associated.

Comment on this clone: Its antigen is undetermined.

Sequencing used PBMCs. This TCR derives from a woman between 35 and 50 years old in good health and CMV-seronegative. The genes are TRBV5-1 and TRBJ2-3, with TRBD1 matching over 7 bases. The CDR3: CASSQQGTAQYF. In DNA form, the CDR3 reads TGCGCCAGCAGCCAACAGGGGACGGCGCAGTATTTT.